The sequence of this TCR beta chain was determined in a study of regulatory T cells in long-lasting Graves disease. According to the study, TCR beta libraries were built with iRepertoire HTBI primers and CDR3-region Arm-PCR. In the authors' workflow: Overall, samples carried 62 TRBV and around 15 TRBJ segments. Via MiXCR, TCRdb re-called the multiplex PCR reads, giving one row per CDR3 protein. TCRdb, rather than the study authors, made the V and J calls. The sample carries under 800,000 distinct CDR3 sequences, 16% recorded once. Time point of the sample: newly diagnosed GD, antithyroid drugs for less than 3 months. There was RNA extracted from PBMCs, and the TCR library was made from it. This clonotype was recorded many times. These data also formed part of another study, on T cells in Graves' hyperthyroidism and ophthalmopathy.

This clonotype was obtained from a woman aged 25 to 39 with Graves disease. The sample here was peripheral blood mononuclear cells (PBMCs), taken at new diagnosis, from a patient treated with antithyroid drugs.

CDR3 in amino acids: CASSPDRLLRGYTF. The DNA for the CDR3 is TGCGCCAGCAGCCCTGACAGACTCCTGAGGGGCTACACCTTC. The chain couples TRBV5-1 to TRBJ1-2; D possibly corresponds to TRBD1 (5 bases). The CDR3 sequence is 14 residues long. Deletions cut 4 bases from V and 8 bases from J, with 18 bases between. In germline, CDR1 is SGHRS, CDR2 YFSETQ.